This T cell receptor beta chain was found in a study of blood T cell repertoires in COVID-19. At the level of the study: The United States, Italy and Spain were the sources of the acute and convalescent COVID-19 samples.

Germline-derived CDR1 and CDR2 are SGHAT and FQNNGV. V was shortened by 5 bases and J by 0 bases, with 15 bases between the two germline ends. This CDR3 is 16 amino acids long. Per the original data handling: Scientists estimated how many nucleated cells there were by amplifying reference gene primers. Sequencing used immunoSEQ multiplex PCR; TCRdb keeps in-frame clones, though not all of them. The V and J calls and clone size were taken over from that table, and D and trimming were inferred from the DNA. The sample records more than 150,000 clones, approximately 88% being singletons. The source material was peripheral blood. The chain employs TRBV11-2 and TRBJ2-3; a possible D gene is TRBD1 (6 bases). The sequence derives from a man in his forties or fifties with acute or convalescent COVID-19. DNA of the CDR3: TGTGCCAGCAGCCTATACCTAGGGGGAAGCACAGATACGCAGTATTTT. This encodes CASSLYLGGSTDTQYF.